This is a list of T cell receptor beta chains from one sample in a study of blood T cell repertoires in COVID-19. The protocol was immunoSEQ multiplex PCR, while the TCRdb copy is restricted to in-frame clones and leaves out a portion. The sample holds tens of thousands of clones, about 89% seen once. The sequenced sample was peripheral blood. All receptors come from a man in his forties or fifties with active or convalescent COVID-19. CDR3s include the opening cysteine and the closing phenylalanine or tryptophan. A D gene is named only where the DNA matches it firmly. Size values are once, few and many counts, or a class for expanded clones, and some rows have none.

cdr3_length: 15
d_call: NA
j_call: TRBJ1-5
v_call: TRBV28
clone_size: few
cdr3_aa: CASSPLGGVDQPQHF
cdr3_nt: TGTGCCAGCAGTCCTCTGGGCGGGGTGGATCAGCCCCAGCATTTT

cdr3_length: 14
d_call: TRBD1
j_call: TRBJ2-4
v_call: TRBV24-1
clone_size: NA
cdr3_aa: CATSDPDRVGIQYF
cdr3_nt: TGTGCCACCAGTGACCCCGACAGGGTAGGCATTCAGTACTTC

cdr3_length: 14
d_call: TRBD1
j_call: TRBJ1-4
v_call: TRBV18
clone_size: NA
cdr3_aa: CASSRTGGNEKLFF
cdr3_nt: TGTGCCAGCTCACGGACAGGGGGGAATGAAAAACTGTTTTTT

cdr3_length: 14
d_call: TRBD1
j_call: TRBJ2-5
v_call: TRBV10-3
clone_size: NA
cdr3_aa: CAISVTGGQETQYF
cdr3_nt: TGTGCCATCAGTGTAACAGGGGGCCAAGAGACCCAGTACTTC

cdr3_length: 14
d_call: NA
j_call: TRBJ2-7
v_call: TRBV5-1
clone_size: NA
cdr3_aa: CASSLLENSYEQYF
cdr3_nt: TGCGCCAGCAGCTTGTTGGAGAACTCCTACGAGCAGTACTTC

cdr3_length: 19
d_call: TRBD2
j_call: TRBJ2-2
v_call: TRBV3-1/TRBV3-2
clone_size: once
cdr3_aa: CASSQEGLAGGLNTGELFF
cdr3_nt: TGTGCCAGCAGCCAAGAAGGCCTAGCGGGGGGCCTGAACACCGGGGAGCTGTTTTTT

cdr3_length: 13
d_call: NA
j_call: TRBJ1-2
v_call: TRBV27
clone_size: NA
cdr3_aa: CASSFGQGAGYTF
cdr3_nt: TGTGCCAGCAGTTTTGGGCAGGGCGCTGGCTACACCTTC

cdr3_length: 14
d_call: TRBD1
j_call: TRBJ1-2
v_call: TRBV3-1/TRBV3-2
clone_size: NA
cdr3_aa: CASSQAPTGGGYTF
cdr3_nt: TGTGCCAGCAGCCAAGCCCCTACAGGGGGGGGCTACACCTTC

cdr3_length: 19
d_call: TRBD1
j_call: TRBJ2-6
v_call: TRBV7-2
clone_size: NA
cdr3_aa: CASRPDPGQVFSGANVLTF
cdr3_nt: TGTGCCAGCAGACCCGACCCGGGACAGGTCTTCTCTGGGGCCAACGTCCTGACTTTC

cdr3_length: 14
d_call: TRBD2
j_call: TRBJ2-1
v_call: TRBV5-5
clone_size: NA
cdr3_aa: CASSQGLALNEQFF
cdr3_nt: TGTGCCAGCAGCCAAGGACTAGCTCTCAATGAGCAGTTCTTC

cdr3_length: 15
d_call: NA
j_call: TRBJ1-1
v_call: TRBV5-1
clone_size: NA
cdr3_aa: CASTVGGGQNTEAFF
cdr3_nt: TGCGCCAGCACCGTAGGGGGAGGGCAAAACACTGAAGCTTTCTTT

cdr3_length: 15
d_call: NA
j_call: TRBJ2-3
v_call: TRBV9
clone_size: NA
cdr3_aa: CASSARTLFTDTQYF
cdr3_nt: TGTGCCAGCAGCGCCAGGACTCTTTTCACAGATACGCAGTATTTT

cdr3_length: 14
d_call: TRBD2
j_call: TRBJ2-1
v_call: TRBV15
clone_size: once
cdr3_aa: CATSGGVSYNEQFF
cdr3_nt: TGTGCCACCAGCGGGGGGGTCTCCTACAATGAGCAGTTCTTC

cdr3_length: 15
d_call: TRBD1
j_call: TRBJ2-6
v_call: TRBV7-2
clone_size: NA
cdr3_aa: CASSPGGAGANVLTF
cdr3_nt: TGTGCCAGCAGCCCAGGGGGCGCCGGGGCCAACGTCCTGACTTTC

cdr3_length: 15
d_call: NA
j_call: TRBJ2-3
v_call: TRBV28
clone_size: NA
cdr3_aa: CASLGGQIRTDTQYF
cdr3_nt: TGTGCCAGCCTTGGCGGCCAAATCCGCACAGATACGCAGTATTTT

cdr3_length: 14
d_call: NA
j_call: TRBJ2-1
v_call: TRBV2
clone_size: NA
cdr3_aa: CASSGNVAILEQFF
cdr3_nt: TGTGCCAGCAGTGGTAACGTAGCAATTCTGGAGCAGTTCTTC

cdr3_length: 16
d_call: TRBD2
j_call: TRBJ2-3
v_call: TRBV10-3
clone_size: NA
cdr3_aa: CATALAGLGLADTQYF
cdr3_nt: TGTGCCACTGCACTAGCGGGCCTGGGCTTGGCAGATACGCAGTATTTT

cdr3_length: 16
d_call: TRBD1
j_call: TRBJ1-6
v_call: TRBV7-2
clone_size: NA
cdr3_aa: CASSPRTGRGNSPLHF
cdr3_nt: TGTGCCAGCAGCCCGCGGACAGGGAGGGGCAATTCACCCCTCCACTTT

cdr3_length: 16
d_call: TRBD1
j_call: TRBJ2-5
v_call: TRBV25-1
clone_size: NA
cdr3_aa: CASSDTGQGTIETQYF
cdr3_nt: TGTGCCAGCAGTGATACCGGACAGGGGACCATAGAGACCCAGTACTTC

cdr3_length: 15
d_call: TRBD2
j_call: TRBJ2-3
v_call: TRBV6-5
clone_size: NA
cdr3_aa: CASPGIAGITDTQYF
cdr3_nt: TGTGCCAGCCCCGGGATAGCGGGGATCACAGATACGCAGTATTTT

cdr3_length: 16
d_call: TRBD1
j_call: TRBJ2-2
v_call: TRBV28
clone_size: NA
cdr3_aa: CASRGADRVFSGELFF
cdr3_nt: TGTGCCAGCAGGGGGGCGGACAGGGTTTTTTCCGGGGAGCTGTTTTTT

cdr3_length: 12
d_call: NA
j_call: TRBJ1-1
v_call: TRBV5-6
clone_size: NA
cdr3_aa: CASSLREAEAFF
cdr3_nt: TGTGCCAGCAGCTTGAGAGAAGCAGAAGCTTTCTTT

cdr3_length: 14
d_call: NA
j_call: TRBJ1-5
v_call: TRBV28
clone_size: NA
cdr3_aa: CASSYSLGNQPQHF
cdr3_nt: TGTGCCAGCAGTTATAGTTTGGGCAATCAGCCCCAGCATTTT

cdr3_length: 13
d_call: TRBD1
j_call: TRBJ1-2
v_call: TRBV28
clone_size: NA
cdr3_aa: CASRQQGADGYTF
cdr3_nt: TGTGCCAGCAGACAACAGGGGGCGGATGGCTACACCTTC

cdr3_length: 13
d_call: NA
j_call: TRBJ1-5
v_call: TRBV28
clone_size: NA
cdr3_aa: CACNGVGNQPQHF
cdr3_nt: TGTGCCTGCAACGGGGTTGGTAATCAGCCCCAGCATTTT

cdr3_length: 14
d_call: NA
j_call: TRBJ2-5
v_call: TRBV7-2
clone_size: few
cdr3_aa: CASSPSTPRETQYF
cdr3_nt: TGTGCCAGCAGCCCGAGTACTCCCAGGGAGACCCAGTACTTC

cdr3_length: 15
d_call: TRBD1
j_call: TRBJ1-5
v_call: TRBV6-5
clone_size: NA
cdr3_aa: CASSRSRQGAQPQHF
cdr3_nt: TGTGCCAGCAGCCGATCCCGACAGGGGGCCCAGCCCCAGCATTTT

cdr3_length: 13
d_call: NA
j_call: TRBJ2-7
v_call: TRBV10-1
clone_size: NA
cdr3_aa: CASSPGDSYEQYF
cdr3_nt: TGCGCCAGCAGTCCAGGGGACTCCTACGAGCAGTACTTC

cdr3_length: 13
d_call: TRBD2
j_call: TRBJ2-5
v_call: TRBV5-1
clone_size: NA
cdr3_aa: CASNQVAGATQYF
cdr3_nt: TGCGCCAGCAACCAAGTAGCGGGGGCCACCCAGTACTTC

cdr3_length: 15
d_call: TRBD2
j_call: TRBJ2-5
v_call: TRBV7-2
clone_size: NA
cdr3_aa: CASSLAASGVGTQYF
cdr3_nt: TGTGCCAGCAGCTTAGCGGCTAGCGGGGTTGGGACCCAGTACTTC

cdr3_length: 15
d_call: TRBD1
j_call: TRBJ1-4
v_call: TRBV19
clone_size: few
cdr3_aa: CASSIGGTENEKLFF
cdr3_nt: TGTGCCAGTAGTATAGGAGGGACAGAGAATGAAAAACTGTTTTTT

cdr3_length: 17
d_call: NA
j_call: TRBJ1-6
v_call: TRBV2
clone_size: NA
cdr3_aa: CASSERGLALYNSPLHF
cdr3_nt: TGTGCCAGCAGTGAACGCGGACTGGCTCTCTATAATTCACCCCTCCACTTT

cdr3_length: 15
d_call: TRBD1
j_call: TRBJ2-5
v_call: TRBV19
clone_size: NA
cdr3_aa: CASSAGTGGRKTQYF
cdr3_nt: TGTGCCAGTAGTGCCGGGACAGGGGGCAGGAAGACCCAGTACTTC

cdr3_length: 14
d_call: TRBD1
j_call: TRBJ1-4
v_call: TRBV4-3
clone_size: NA
cdr3_aa: CASSQGQGNEKLFF
cdr3_nt: TGCGCCAGCAGCCAAGGACAGGGGAATGAAAAACTGTTTTTT

cdr3_length: 16
d_call: TRBD1
j_call: TRBJ1-3
v_call: TRBV6-6
clone_size: NA
cdr3_aa: CAARSGQANSGNTIYF
cdr3_nt: TGTGCGGCGAGATCGGGACAGGCTAACTCTGGAAACACCATATATTTT

cdr3_length: 16
d_call: TRBD1
j_call: TRBJ1-2
v_call: TRBV28
clone_size: NA
cdr3_aa: CASGVPLGTGVDGYTF
cdr3_nt: TGTGCCAGCGGGGTACCCTTGGGGACAGGAGTGGATGGCTACACCTTC

cdr3_length: 12
d_call: NA
j_call: TRBJ1-5
v_call: TRBV7-2
clone_size: NA
cdr3_aa: CASSLLRQPQHF
cdr3_nt: TGTGCCAGCAGCTTACTCCGTCAGCCCCAGCATTTT

cdr3_length: 14
d_call: NA
j_call: TRBJ1-3
v_call: TRBV6-5
clone_size: NA
cdr3_aa: CASSYHGSGNTIYF
cdr3_nt: TGTGCCAGCAGTTATCACGGCTCTGGAAACACCATATATTTT

cdr3_length: 15
d_call: TRBD1
j_call: TRBJ1-5
v_call: TRBV19
clone_size: NA
cdr3_aa: CASSGTGGFNQPQHF
cdr3_nt: TGTGCCAGTTCCGGGACAGGGGGCTTCAATCAGCCCCAGCATTTT

cdr3_length: 15
d_call: NA
j_call: TRBJ2-5
v_call: TRBV7-8
clone_size: NA
cdr3_aa: CASSFLQIRQETQYF
cdr3_nt: TGTGCCAGCAGCTTCCTACAGATCCGCCAAGAGACCCAGTACTTC

cdr3_length: 14
d_call: NA
j_call: TRBJ1-1
v_call: TRBV4-3
clone_size: NA
cdr3_aa: CASSSQGRNTEAFF
cdr3_nt: TGCGCCAGCAGCAGTCAGGGGCGTAACACTGAAGCTTTCTTT